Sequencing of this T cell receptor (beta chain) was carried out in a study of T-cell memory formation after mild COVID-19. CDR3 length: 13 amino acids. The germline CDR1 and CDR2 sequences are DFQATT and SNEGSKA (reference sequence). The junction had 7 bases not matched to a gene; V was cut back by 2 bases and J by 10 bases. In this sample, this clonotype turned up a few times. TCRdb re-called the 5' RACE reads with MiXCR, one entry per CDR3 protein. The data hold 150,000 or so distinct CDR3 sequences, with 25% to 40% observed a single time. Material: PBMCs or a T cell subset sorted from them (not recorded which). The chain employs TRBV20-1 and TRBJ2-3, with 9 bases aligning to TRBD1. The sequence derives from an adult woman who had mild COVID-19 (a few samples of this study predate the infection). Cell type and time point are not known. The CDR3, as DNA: TGCAGTGCTAGAACAGGGGGCTTTGGTGCGCAGTATTTT. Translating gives CSARTGGFGAQYF.